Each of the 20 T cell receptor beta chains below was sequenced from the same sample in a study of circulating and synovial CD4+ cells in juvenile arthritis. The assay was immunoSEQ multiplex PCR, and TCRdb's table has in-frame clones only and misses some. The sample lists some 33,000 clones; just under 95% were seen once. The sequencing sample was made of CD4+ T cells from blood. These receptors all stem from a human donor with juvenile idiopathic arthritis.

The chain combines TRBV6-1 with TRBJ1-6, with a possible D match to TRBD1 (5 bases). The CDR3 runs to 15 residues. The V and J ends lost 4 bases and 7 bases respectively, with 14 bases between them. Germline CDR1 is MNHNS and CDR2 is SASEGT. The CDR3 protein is CASSAPPQANSPLHF. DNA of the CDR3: TGTGCCAGCAGTGCGCCCCCACAGGCGAATTCACCCCTCCACTTT.

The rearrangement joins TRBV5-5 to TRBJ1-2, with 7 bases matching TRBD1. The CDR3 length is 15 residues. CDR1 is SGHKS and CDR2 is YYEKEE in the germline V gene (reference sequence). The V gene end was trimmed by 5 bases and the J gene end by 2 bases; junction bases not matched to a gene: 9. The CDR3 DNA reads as TGTGCCAGCAGTTTCCTGGGACAGACGAACTATGGCTACACCTTC. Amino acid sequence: CASSFLGQTNYGYTF.

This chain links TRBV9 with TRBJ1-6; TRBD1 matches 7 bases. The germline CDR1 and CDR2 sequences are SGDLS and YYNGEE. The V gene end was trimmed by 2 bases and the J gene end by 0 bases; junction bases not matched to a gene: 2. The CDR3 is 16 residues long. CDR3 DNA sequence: TGTGCCAGCAGCGTGACAGGGAGCTCCTATAATTCACCCCTCCACTTT. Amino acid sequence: CASSVTGSSYNSPLHF.

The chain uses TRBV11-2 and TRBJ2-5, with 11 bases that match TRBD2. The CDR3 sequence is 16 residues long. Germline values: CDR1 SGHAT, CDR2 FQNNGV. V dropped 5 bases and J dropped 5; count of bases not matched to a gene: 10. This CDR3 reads CASSALPSGGFETQYF. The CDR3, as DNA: TGTGCCAGCAGCGCCCTCCCTAGCGGGGGGTTTGAGACCCAGTACTTC. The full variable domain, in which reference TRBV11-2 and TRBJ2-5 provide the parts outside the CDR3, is EAGVAQSPRYKIIEKRQSVAFWCNPISGHATLYWYQQILGQGPKLLIQFQNNGVVDDSQLPKDRFSAERLKGVDSTLKIQPAKLEDSAVYLCASSALPSGGFETQYFGPGTRLLVL.

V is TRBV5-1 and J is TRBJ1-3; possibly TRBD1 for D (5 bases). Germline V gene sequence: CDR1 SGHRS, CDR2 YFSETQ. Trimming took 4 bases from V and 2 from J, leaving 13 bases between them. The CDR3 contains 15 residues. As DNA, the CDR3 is TGCGCCAGCAGCGCCGGAGGGACCACTGGAAACACCATATATTTT. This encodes CASSAGGTTGNTIYF.

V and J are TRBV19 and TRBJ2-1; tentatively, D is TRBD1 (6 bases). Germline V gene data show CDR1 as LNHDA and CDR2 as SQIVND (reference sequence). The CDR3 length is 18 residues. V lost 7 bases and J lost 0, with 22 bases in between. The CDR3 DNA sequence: TGTGCCAGTAACCCGACAGGATTGGTGAGGAGCTCCTACAATGAGCAGTTCTTC. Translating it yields CASNPTGLVRSSYNEQFF.

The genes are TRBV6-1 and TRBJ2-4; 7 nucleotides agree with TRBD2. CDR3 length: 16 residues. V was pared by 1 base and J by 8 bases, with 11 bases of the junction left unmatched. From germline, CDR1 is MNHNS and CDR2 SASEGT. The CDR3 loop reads CASSEDKNFGGDIQYF. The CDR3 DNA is TGTGCCAGCAGTGAAGATAAGAACTTTGGGGGGGACATTCAGTACTTC.

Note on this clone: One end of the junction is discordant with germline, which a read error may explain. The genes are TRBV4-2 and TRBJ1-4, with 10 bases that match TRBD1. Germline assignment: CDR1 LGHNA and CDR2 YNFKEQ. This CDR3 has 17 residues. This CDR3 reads CASSEEGQGIGNEKLFF. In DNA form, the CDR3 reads TGTGCCAGCAGCGAAGAGGGACAGGGGATCGGGAATGAAAAACTGTTTTTT.

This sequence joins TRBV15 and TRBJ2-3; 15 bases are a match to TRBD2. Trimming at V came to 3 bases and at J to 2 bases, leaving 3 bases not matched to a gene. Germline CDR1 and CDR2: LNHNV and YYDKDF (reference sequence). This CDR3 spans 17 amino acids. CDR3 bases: TGTGCCACCAGCAGCGGACTAGCGGGGGGGGTCACAGATACGCAGTATTTT. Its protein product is CATSSGLAGGVTDTQYF.

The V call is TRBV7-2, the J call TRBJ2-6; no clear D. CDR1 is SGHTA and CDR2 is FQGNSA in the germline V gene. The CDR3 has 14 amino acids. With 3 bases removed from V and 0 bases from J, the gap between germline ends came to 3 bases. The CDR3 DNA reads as TGTGCCAGCAGCTTCCGCTCTGGGGCCAACGTCCTGACTTTC. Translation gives CASSFRSGANVLTF.

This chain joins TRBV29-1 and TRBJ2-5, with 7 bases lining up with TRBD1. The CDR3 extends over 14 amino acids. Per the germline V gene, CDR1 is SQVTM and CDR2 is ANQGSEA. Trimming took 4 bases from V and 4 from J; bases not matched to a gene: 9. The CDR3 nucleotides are TGCAGCGTTGTCGGTGCCGCAGGGGGAGAGACCCAGTACTTC. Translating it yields CSVVGAAGGETQYF. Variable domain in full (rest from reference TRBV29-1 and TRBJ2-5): SAVISQKPSRDICQRGTSLTIQCQVDSQVTMMFWYRQQPGQSLTLIATANQGSEATYESGFVIDKFPISRPNLTFSTLTVSNMSPEDSSIYLCSVVGAAGGETQYFGPGTRLLVL.

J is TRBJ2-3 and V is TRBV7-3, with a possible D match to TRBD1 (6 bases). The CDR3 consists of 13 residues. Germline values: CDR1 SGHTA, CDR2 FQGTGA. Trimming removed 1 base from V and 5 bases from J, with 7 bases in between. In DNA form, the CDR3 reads TGTGCCAGCAGCTTAAAAGGGGGAGATACGCAGTATTTT. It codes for CASSLKGGDTQYF.

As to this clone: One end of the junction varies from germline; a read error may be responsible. The CDR3 DNA sequence: TGTGCCACCAGTTATCCGGGACTAGCTAGGGAGACCCAGTACTTC. Residues: CATSYPGLARETQYF. V is TRBV25-1 and J is TRBJ2-5, with 9 nucleotides matching TRBD2. The CDR3 runs to 15 residues. Per the germline V gene, CDR1 is MGHDK and CDR2 is SYGVNS.

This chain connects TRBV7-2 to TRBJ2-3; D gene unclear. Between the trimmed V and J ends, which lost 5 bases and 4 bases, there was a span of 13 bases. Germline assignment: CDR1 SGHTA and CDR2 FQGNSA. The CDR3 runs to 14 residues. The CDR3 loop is CASSRLMTADTQYF. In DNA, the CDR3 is TGTGCCAGCAGCCGACTTATGACGGCAGATACGCAGTATTTT.

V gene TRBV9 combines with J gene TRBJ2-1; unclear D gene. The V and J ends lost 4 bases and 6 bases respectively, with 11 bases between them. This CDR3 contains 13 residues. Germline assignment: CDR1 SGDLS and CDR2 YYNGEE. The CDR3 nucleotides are TGTGCCAGCAGCACGTTCGTAGTCAATGAGCAGTTCTTC. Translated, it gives CASSTFVVNEQFF.

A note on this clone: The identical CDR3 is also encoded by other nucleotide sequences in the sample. In DNA, the CDR3 is TGTGCCAGCTCACCACCGACCGAGCGGAGAAAGGAGGAGACCCAGTACTTC. It translates to CASSPPTERRKEETQYF. The V and J genes are TRBV18 and TRBJ2-5; possible D gene TRBD2, 5 bases. This CDR3 contains 17 residues. Germline V CDR1 and CDR2: KGHSH, LQKENI. The ends were cut back, 0 bases at V and 5 bases at J, with 19 bases in the middle.

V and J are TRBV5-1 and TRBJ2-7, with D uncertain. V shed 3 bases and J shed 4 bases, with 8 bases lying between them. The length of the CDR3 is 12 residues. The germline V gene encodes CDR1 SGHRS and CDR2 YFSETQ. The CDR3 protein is CASSSGTYEQYF. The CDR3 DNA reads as TGCGCCAGCAGCTCCGGTACGTACGAGCAGTACTTC.

The CDR3 reads CASSLAEGLDTF. The CDR3 bases are TGTGCCAGCAGCTTAGCGGAGGGGCTGGACACCTTC. The chain has TRBV7-9 and TRBJ1-2; D may be TRBD1 (5 bases). The CDR3 extends over 12 amino acids. V was clipped by 0 bases and J by 12 bases, with 11 bases between them. Germline loops: CDR1 SEHNR, CDR2 FQNEAQ (reference sequence).

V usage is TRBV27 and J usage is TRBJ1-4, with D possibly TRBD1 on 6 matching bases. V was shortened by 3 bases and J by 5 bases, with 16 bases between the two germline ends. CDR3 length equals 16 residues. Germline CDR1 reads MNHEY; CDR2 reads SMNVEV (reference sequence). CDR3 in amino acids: CASSFSGDGFNEKLFF. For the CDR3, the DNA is TGTGCCAGCAGTTTTTCAGGGGATGGTTTCAATGAAAAACTGTTTTTT.

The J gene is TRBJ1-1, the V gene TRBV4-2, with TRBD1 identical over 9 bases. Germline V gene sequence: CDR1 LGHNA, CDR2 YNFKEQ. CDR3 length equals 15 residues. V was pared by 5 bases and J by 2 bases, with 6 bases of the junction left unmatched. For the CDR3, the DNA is TGTGCCAGCAGCTCGTCGGGACAGGGAAACACTGAAGCTTTCTTT. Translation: CASSSSGQGNTEAFF.